The 25 T cell receptor beta chains below were found in one sample sequenced in a study of T cells in placental villitis. The libraries were made with immunoSEQ v4. Assay used: immunoSEQ multiplex PCR; TCRdb lists only in-frame clones, some missing. There are some 6,100 clones in the sample; roughly 78% occur only once, and around 8.6% lies in the top ten. The sequenced sample consisted of placental tissue containing maternal and fetal cells. All receptors come from a human patient with infectious villitis; the placental T cells may come from both mother and fetus.

The chain combines TRBV29-1 with TRBJ2-1, with D maybe TRBD2 (7 bases). Trimming stripped 1 base from V and 0 bases from J, with 19 bases between. CDR3 length: 18 amino acids. Germline V CDR1 and CDR2: SQVTM, ANQGSEA. The CDR3 is CSVEAGRIGGPSYNEQFF. The CDR3 nucleotides are TGCAGCGTTGAAGCGGGCAGGATCGGGGGGCCCTCCTACAATGAGCAGTTCTTC.

The CDR3 nucleotides are TGCGCCAGCAGCTTGGTGGGGGACTCCTACGAGCAGTACTTC. It specifies CASSLVGDSYEQYF. V usage is TRBV5-1 and J usage is TRBJ2-7; D tentatively fits TRBD1 or TRBD2 (5 bases each). The CDR3 is made up of 14 amino acids. V shed 0 bases and J shed 0 bases, with 7 bases lying between them. Germline-derived CDR1 and CDR2 are SGHRS and YFSETQ.

The chain carries TRBV7-9 and TRBJ2-7; D unresolved. V lost 1 base and J 2 bases, leaving 12 bases between the germline ends. Germline V gene data show CDR1 as SEHNR and CDR2 as FQNEAQ (reference sequence). This CDR3 contains 15 residues. The CDR3 DNA follows: TGTGCCAGCAGCTTAGACCCCTCAGAAACCTACGAGCAGTACTTC. Translation: CASSLDPSETYEQYF. Combining the CDR3 with reference TRBV7-9 and TRBJ2-7 gives the whole variable domain DTGVSQNPRHKITKRGQNVTFRCDPISEHNRLYWYRQTLGQGPEFLTYFQNEAQLEKSRLLSDRFSAERPKGSFSTLEIQRTEQGDSAMYLCASSLDPSETYEQYFGPGTRLTVT.

The chain recombines TRBV4-3 with TRBJ2-1; D is unresolved. V shed 4 bases and J shed 0 bases, with 16 bases lying between them. CDR3 length: 17 residues. Germline V gene data show CDR1 as LGHNA and CDR2 as YSLEER. DNA of the CDR3: TGCGCCAGCAGCCGAACAAGATTACGGAGCTCCTACAATGAGCAGTTCTTC. As protein: CASSRTRLRSSYNEQFF.

The chain recombines TRBV23-1 with TRBJ2-7, with D uncertain. TRBV23-1 is filed as an ORF, its function uncertain. This CDR3 is 14 amino acids long. Between the trimmed V and J ends, which lost 0 bases and 3 bases, there was a span of 9 bases. CDR3 in amino acids: CASSQSVADYEQYF. CDR3 sequence (DNA): TGCGCCAGCAGTCAATCTGTAGCAGACTACGAGCAGTACTTC.

This chain uses TRBV7-9 with TRBJ1-1, with TRBD1 matching over 10 bases. The CDR3 totals 14 residues. Germline V gene data show CDR1 as SEHNR and CDR2 as FQNEAQ (reference sequence). With V trimmed by 5 bases and J by 10 bases, 10 bases remained unmatched. This CDR3 reads CASSRSMDRGIAFF. The CDR3 region has the DNA TGTGCCAGCAGCCGATCGATGGACAGGGGGATAGCTTTCTTT. The full variable domain, in which reference TRBV7-9 and TRBJ1-1 provide the parts outside the CDR3, is DTGVSQNPRHKITKRGQNVTFRCDPISEHNRLYWYRQTLGQGPEFLTYFQNEAQLEKSRLLSDRFSAERPKGSFSTLEIQRTEQGDSAMYLCASSRSMDRGIAFFGQGTRLTVV.

The CDR3 spells CASSRGRNTEAFF. The CDR3 DNA sequence: TGTGCCAGCAGCCGCGGCAGGAACACTGAAGCTTTCTTT. V gene TRBV3-1 (or the pseudogene TRBV3-2) combines with J gene TRBJ1-1; no reliable D call. The CDR3 loop spans 13 amino acids. With 4 bases removed from V and 1 base from J, the gap between germline ends came to 7 bases. Looked up from germline, CDR1 is LGHDT and CDR2 is YNNKEL (reference sequence).

Only one count was recorded for this clone. The V gene is TRBV4-3, the J gene TRBJ2-7, with 7 bases fitting TRBD1. The V gene end was trimmed by 3 bases and the J gene end by 3 bases; junction bases not matched to a gene: 5. CDR1 and CDR2 from the germline V gene are LGHNA and YSLEER. This CDR3 spans 14 amino acids. CDR3 nucleotides: TGCGCCAGCAGCCAGACCCCAGGGGGCTACGAGCAGTACTTC. This sequence encodes CASSQTPGGYEQYF.

V usage is TRBV28 and J usage is TRBJ2-4, with D possibly matching TRBD1 (6 bases). Trimming pared 3 bases from V and 5 bases from J, leaving 23 bases between. This CDR3 comprises 18 residues. The germline CDR1 and CDR2 sequences are MDHEN and SYDVKM. CDR3 nucleotide sequence: TGTGCCAGCAGTTTCCCCTGGACAGCCCAGGGACGAGAAAACATTCAGTACTTC. It codes for CASSFPWTAQGRENIQYF.

This clone was detected once. V usage is TRBV19 and J usage is TRBJ1-1; D gene unclear. CDR3 length: 12 amino acids. Germline V lookup: CDR1 LNHDA, CDR2 SQIVND (reference sequence). The V end was cut by 7 bases, the J end by 4 bases, with 10 bases between. This CDR3 is CASNWVGTEAFF. DNA for the CDR3: TGTGCCAGTAATTGGGTTGGCACTGAAGCTTTCTTT.

V gene TRBV7-9 combines with J gene TRBJ1-2, with a tentative D call TRBD1 (6 bases). Germline-derived CDR1 and CDR2 are SEHNR and FQNEAQ (reference sequence). Trimming stripped 1 base from V and 8 bases from J, with 8 bases between. The CDR3 totals 12 residues. The CDR3 DNA reads TGTGCCAGCAGCTTAGTAGGACAGGGCTACACCTTC. Its protein product is CASSLVGQGYTF.

The chain has TRBV3-1 (or the pseudogene TRBV3-2) and TRBJ2-7, with TRBD2 identical over 12 bases. CDR3 length equals 20 residues. Trimming cost V 4 bases and J 0 bases; bases outside gene matches: 16. The germline V gene encodes CDR1 LGHDT and CDR2 YNNKEL (reference sequence). DNA for the CDR3: TGTGCCAGCAGCCGAGTGGGGAGGGGGACTAGCGGGCCCAGCTCCTACGAGCAGTACTTC. It specifies CASSRVGRGTSGPSSYEQYF.

The rearrangement joins TRBV5-1 to TRBJ2-3; 15 bases match TRBD2. J was trimmed by 11 bases and V by 4 bases; bases with no gene match: 5. Germline lookup yields CDR1 SGHRS and CDR2 YFSETQ. The CDR3 is 14 residues long. DNA for the CDR3: TGCGCCAGCAGCGAGGGACTAGCGGGGGGATTGCAGTATTTT. Protein: CASSEGLAGGLQYF.

As to this clone: Germline and junction disagree at one end, which may indicate a read error. The chain joins TRBV19 to TRBJ2-7; D is possibly TRBD1 (6 bases). The germline V gene encodes CDR1 LNHDA and CDR2 SQIVND (reference sequence). The CDR3 runs 15 residues. The CDR3 DNA reads as TGTGTCAGTAGTATTCAGGGGCCCGGCTGGAACGAGCAGTACTTC. It encodes CVSSIQGPGWNEQYF.

In regard to this clone: The junction and the germline gene differ at one end; a read error may be behind it. The CDR3 region has the DNA TGTGCCAGCAGTGAAAATAATTCACCCCTTCACTTT. Residues: CASSENNSPLHF. The chain has TRBV2 and TRBJ1-6; D uncertain. This CDR3 has 12 amino acids. Germline CDR1 is SNHLY and CDR2 is FYNNEI.

This clone was seen just once. The chain has TRBV25-1 and TRBJ1-5, with a tentative D call TRBD1 (5 bases). This CDR3 region has 13 residues. Germline V CDR1 and CDR2: MGHDK, SYGVNS. V lost 4 bases and J 5 bases, leaving 9 bases between the germline ends. This CDR3 is CASSGGGDQPQHF. CDR3 DNA: TGTGCCAGCAGTGGGGGAGGGGATCAGCCCCAGCATTTT.

The rearrangement links TRBV6-5 to TRBJ1-4; D remains ambiguous. CDR3 length equals 13 residues. The V and J ends lost 7 bases and 4 bases respectively, with 10 bases between them. CDR1 is MNHEY, CDR2 SVGAGI, per germline. The CDR3 loop reads CASTGSLNEKLFF. CDR3 nucleotides: TGTGCCAGCACGGGCAGCCTTAATGAAAAACTGTTTTTT.

In this sample, this clone turned up once. V and J are TRBV10-3 and TRBJ2-7; 10 nucleotides match TRBD1. Germline CDR1 is ENHRY and CDR2 is SYGVKD. The V segment lost 11 bases and the J segment 7 bases; nucleotides outside the gene matches: 14. The CDR3 loop spans 14 amino acids. CDR3 sequence reads: CASSPGTGVVEQYF. CDR3 coding DNA: TGTGCCTCCTCTCCCGGGACAGGGGTAGTAGAGCAGTACTTC.

V usage is TRBV9 and J usage is TRBJ1-3, with D possibly matching TRBD1 (5 bases). The germline V gene encodes CDR1 SGDLS and CDR2 YYNGEE. The V end lost 0 bases, the J end lost 8 bases, and 15 bases lay between the germline ends. The CDR3 covers 15 residues. In DNA form, the CDR3 reads TGTGCCAGCAGCGTAGCAGGGTACGTGATCGACACCATATATTTT. Translated, it gives CASSVAGYVIDTIYF.

The V gene is TRBV15, the J gene TRBJ1-1; 7 bases agree with TRBD1. The V gene's germline CDR1 is LNHNV and CDR2 YYDKDF (reference sequence). CDR3 length: 15 residues. The J segment lost 1 base and the V segment lost 0 bases, leaving 2 bases of the junction unmatched. As DNA, the CDR3 is TGTGCCACCAGCAGAGATGCAGGGGGGAACACTGAAGCTTTCTTT. This encodes CATSRDAGGNTEAFF.

This rearrangement joins TRBV6-5 to TRBJ2-1; D is unresolved. From germline, CDR1 is MNHEY and CDR2 SVGAGI. The CDR3 covers 13 residues. V lost 11 bases to trimming and J lost 0 bases, with 11 bases between them. Here the CDR3 reads CAVSKSSYNEQFF. As DNA, the CDR3 is TGTGCCGTCAGCAAGAGCTCCTACAATGAGCAGTTCTTC.

This clone has only one observation. This same CDR3 is encoded by further DNA sequences in the sample. The chain combines TRBV27 with TRBJ2-1; D is undetermined. The germline V gene encodes CDR1 MNHEY and CDR2 SMNVEV (reference sequence). The ends were cut back, 5 bases at V and 4 bases at J, with 3 bases in the middle. The CDR3 totals 11 residues. The CDR3 DNA reads as TGTGCCAGCAGTCTGTACAATGAGCAGTTCTTC. Protein: CASSLYNEQFF.

This clone was recorded a few times. The chain carries TRBV3-1 (or the pseudogene TRBV3-2) and TRBJ1-6; no firm D call. The V end lost 4 bases, the J end lost 8 bases, and 15 bases lay between the germline ends. The germline gives CDR1 LGHDT, CDR2 YNNKEL (reference sequence). This CDR3 spans 15 amino acids. CDR3 DNA sequence: TGTGCCAGCAGCCCTCTGATGAGGGAGGATTCACCCCTCCACTTT. Its translation: CASSPLMREDSPLHF.

This clone occurred once. The genes are TRBV2 and TRBJ2-7; possible D gene TRBD1, 6 bases. This CDR3 has 13 residues. Trimming removed 6 bases from V and 2 bases from J, with 11 bases in between. Germline CDR1 reads SNHLY; CDR2 reads FYNNEI. The CDR3 is CASRTGYTYEQYF. The CDR3 DNA sequence: TGTGCCAGCAGAACAGGGTATACCTACGAGCAGTACTTC.

This rearrangement joins TRBV5-1 to TRBJ2-7; TRBD1 matches at 9 bases. The CDR3 is 13 residues long. Germline V gene lookup returns CDR1 SGHRS and CDR2 YFSETQ. Losses at the gene ends were 5 bases for V and 7 bases for J; bases not matched to a gene: 7. This chain's CDR3 is CASSPDRGREQYF. CDR3 DNA sequence: TGCGCCAGCAGTCCGGACAGGGGCCGAGAGCAGTACTTC.